These 28 T cell receptor beta chains were sequenced from one sample in a study of CD8+ T cells in alopecia areata. RNA was extracted and reverse transcribed into cDNA as the sequencing template. TCRdb's table, derived via immunoSEQ multiplex PCR, lists solely in-frame clones and lacks some. The sample consists of approximately 89,000 clones, less than 50% of them appearing once. The material sequenced was CD4+ T cells sorted from blood. These TCRs come from a human donor with alopecia areata.

The chain links TRBV29-1 to TRBJ1-1; D ambiguous. V lost 2 bases, J lost 5 bases, and 15 bases lay in between. Per the germline V gene, CDR1 is SQVTM and CDR2 is ANQGSEA. This CDR3 comprises 14 residues. CDR3 protein: CSVEIGPRLTEAFF. CDR3 bases: TGCAGCGTTGAAATCGGTCCCAGGTTGACTGAAGCTTTCTTT.

The chain uses TRBV30 and TRBJ1-1, with D perhaps TRBD1 (6 bases). Germline assignment: CDR1 GTSNPN and CDR2 SVGIG (reference sequence). This CDR3 contains 14 residues. Trimming stripped 4 bases from V and 0 bases from J, with 12 bases between. This chain's CDR3 is CAWTRTAVNTEAFF. The DNA for the CDR3 is TGTGCCTGGACGAGGACAGCCGTGAACACTGAAGCTTTCTTT. The full variable domain, its missing parts supplied by reference TRBV30 and TRBJ1-1, is SQTIHQWPATLVQPVGSPLSLECTVEGTSNPNLYWYRQAAGRGLQLLFYSVGIGQISSEVPQNLSASRPQDRQFILSSKKLLLSDSGFYLCAWTRTAVNTEAFFGQGTRLTVV.

The sample holds a few counts of this clone. The chain recombines TRBV7-2 with TRBJ2-3, with 9 bases that match TRBD2. The J segment lost 3 bases and the V segment lost 2 bases, leaving 9 bases of the junction unmatched. Germline CDR1 reads SGHTA; CDR2 reads FQGNSA. The CDR3 has 17 residues. The CDR3 DNA reads as TGTGCCAGCAGCTTAATAGGTCCAGCGGGAGGAACAGATACGCAGTATTTT. The encoded protein is CASSLIGPAGGTDTQYF.

In DNA form, the CDR3 reads TGCAGCGCCGGGTCAGGGGATGAAAAACTGTTTTTT. This encodes CSAGSGDEKLFF. V and J are TRBV29-1 and TRBJ1-4, with D possibly being TRBD1 (6 bases). Germline CDR1 SQVTM, CDR2 ANQGSEA. V lost 7 bases and J 6 bases, leaving 12 bases between the germline ends. CDR3 length: 12 residues.

Notes on this clone: Within the sample, other DNA sequences also encode this same CDR3. The gene calls are TRBV5-1 and TRBJ2-1; perhaps TRBD2 as D (6 bases). V was trimmed by 2 bases and J by 0 bases, leaving 9 bases between them. Looked up from germline, CDR1 is SGHRS and CDR2 is YFSETQ. This CDR3 region has 15 residues. CDR3 in DNA: TGCGCCAGCAGCTTTGGCGGGGCCTCCTACAATGAGCAGTTCTTC. Translating it yields CASSFGGASYNEQFF.

The V gene is TRBV20-1, the J gene TRBJ2-7, with a possible D match to TRBD2 (5 bases). Germline CDR1 DFQATT, CDR2 SNEGSKA (reference sequence). CDR3 length: 11 amino acids. Trimming took off 3 bases at V and 6 bases at J, with 9 bases between the two ends. In DNA, the CDR3 is TGCAGTGCTAGGAGGGTCGCCGAGCAGTACTTC. Its translation: CSARRVAEQYF.

By share, this clone ranks as medium-sized (0.01 to 0.1%). The DNA of the CDR3 is TGTGCCAGCTCACCACAGGGTCAGAACACCGGGGAGCTGTTTTTT. Encoded protein: CASSPQGQNTGELFF. This sequence joins TRBV18 and TRBJ2-2; the D is unclear. The CDR3 loop spans 15 amino acids. Germline V lookup: CDR1 KGHSH, CDR2 LQKENI. The germline V and J ends were trimmed by 1 base and 1 base, with 7 bases remaining between them.

The chain is built from TRBV29-1 and TRBJ2-1, with D uncertain. CDR1 and CDR2 (germline): SQVTM, ANQGSEA. Trimming removed 2 bases from V and 4 bases from J, with 6 bases in between. This CDR3 has 12 residues. The CDR3 DNA follows: TGCAGCGTTGAACGCGTTTACAATGAGCAGTTCTTC. Its translation is CSVERVYNEQFF.

This sequence joins TRBV30 and TRBJ2-5; D possibly uses TRBD1 or TRBD2 (5 bases each). With 4 bases removed from V and 5 bases from J, the gap between germline ends came to 14 bases. CDR3 size: 13 residues. Germline V gene lookup returns CDR1 GTSNPN and CDR2 SVGIG (reference sequence). The CDR3 spells CAWTLGRVETQYF. CDR3 bases: TGTGCCTGGACCCTGGGACGGGTGGAGACCCAGTACTTC.

With respect to this clone: One end of the junction fails to match germline, which may point to a read error. The V and J genes are TRBV7-7 and TRBJ2-5; D is uncertain. The CDR3 extends over 13 amino acids. Per the germline V gene, CDR1 is SSHAT and CDR2 is FNYEAQ (reference sequence). CDR3 bases: TGTGCTAGCAGCTTGGGGAATCAAGAGACCCAGTACTTC. Encoded protein: CASSLGNQETQYF.

The chain has TRBV2 and TRBJ2-3, with D perhaps matching TRBD1 (5 bases). The length of the CDR3 is 14 residues. Trimming pared 3 bases from V and 2 bases from J, leaving 9 bases between. Germline CDR1 is SNHLY and CDR2 is FYNNEI. CDR3 sequence reads: CASSDRDNTDTQYF. The DNA of the CDR3 is TGTGCCAGCAGTGACAGGGATAACACAGATACGCAGTATTTT. The variable domain in full, completed from reference TRBV2 and TRBJ2-3, reads EPEVTQTPSHQVTQMGQEVILRCVPISNHLYFYWYRQILGQKVEFLVSFYNNEISEKSEIFDDQFSVERPDGSNFTLKIRSTKLEDSAMYFCASSDRDNTDTQYFGPGTRLTVL.

This chain connects TRBV29-1 to TRBJ2-5, with 9 bases aligning to TRBD2. Germline CDR1 is SQVTM and CDR2 is ANQGSEA. V lost 5 bases and J lost 4; bases outside the gene matches: 8. This CDR3 has 14 amino acids. The CDR3 here is CSVTPSGIRETQYF. The CDR3 DNA reads TGCAGCGTTACTCCTAGCGGGATTCGAGAGACCCAGTACTTC.

Only a few counts were recorded for this clone. The chain carries TRBV30 and TRBJ2-2; D is unresolved. V shed 3 bases and J shed 7 bases, with 6 bases lying between them. CDR3 size: 11 residues. The germline gives CDR1 GTSNPN, CDR2 SVGIG (reference sequence). The CDR3 DNA sequence: TGTGCCTGGAGGCTCCGCGGGGAGCTGTTTTTT. Amino acids: CAWRLRGELFF.

There are a few counts of this clone. The rearrangement uses TRBV28 and TRBJ2-3; D gene uncertain. This CDR3 spans 13 amino acids. Germline assignment: CDR1 MDHEN and CDR2 SYDVKM. Trimming pared 6 bases from V and 4 bases from J, leaving 11 bases between. CDR3 in amino acids: CASRASLPDTQYF. In nucleotides, the CDR3 is TGTGCCAGCAGAGCTAGTCTGCCAGATACGCAGTATTTT. The full variable domain, rest sourced from reference TRBV28 and TRBJ2-3, is DVKVTQSSRYLVKRTGEKVFLECVQDMDHENMFWYRQDPGLGLRLIYFSYDVKMKEKGDIPEGYSVSREKKERFSLILESASTNQTSMYLCASRASLPDTQYFGPGTRLTVL.

This clone was seen a few times. The J gene is TRBJ2-1, the V gene TRBV29-1; 9 nucleotides match TRBD2. Germline values: CDR1 SQVTM, CDR2 ANQGSEA. J gave up 5 bases and V 3 bases, and 5 bases lay outside the gene matches. The CDR3 has 14 residues. This CDR3 reads CSVDPSGANNEQFF. The DNA for the CDR3 is TGCAGCGTTGATCCTAGCGGGGCGAACAATGAGCAGTTCTTC.

This clone was observed a few times. The V and J genes are TRBV19 and TRBJ2-5; possibly TRBD1 or TRBD2 for D (6 bases each). Trimming removed 8 bases at V and 2 bases at J, with 12 bases between. Germline-derived CDR1 and CDR2 are LNHDA and SQIVND (reference sequence). The CDR3 is 13 residues long. CDR3 DNA sequence: TGTGCCAGTTCGGGGGCAGTGCAAGAGACCCAGTACTTC. Its translation is CASSGAVQETQYF.

The rearrangement joins TRBV6-5 to TRBJ2-7; 9 bases are a match to TRBD1. The germline V gene has CDR1 MNHEY and CDR2 SVGAGI. The CDR3 spans 14 residues. Unmatched junction bases numbered 7, after V lost 5 bases and J lost 5 bases. CDR3 region: CASSTPQGAHEQYF. CDR3 sequence (DNA): TGTGCCAGCAGTACACCACAGGGGGCCCACGAGCAGTACTTC.

In its sample, this clone was seen a few times. The V gene is TRBV28, the J gene TRBJ2-7; maybe TRBD1 (5 bases). This CDR3 comprises 12 residues. V lost 8 bases and J lost 4, with 12 bases in between. The V gene's germline CDR1 is MDHEN and CDR2 SYDVKM. Here the CDR3 DNA reads TGTGCCAGCCTGGGGCAGGGATACGAGCAGTACTTC. Protein sequence: CASLGQGYEQYF.

The CDR3 sequence: CASSWTYEQYF. The CDR3 DNA sequence: TGTGCCAGCAGTTGGACCTACGAGCAGTACTTC. The chain links TRBV28 to TRBJ2-7; D remains unclear. The germline gives CDR1 MDHEN, CDR2 SYDVKM. The CDR3 length is 11 residues. The V end lost 4 bases, the J end lost 2 bases, and 3 bases lay between the germline ends.

This clone was counted only a few times. The chain carries TRBV18 and TRBJ2-7, with no clear D. The germline CDR1 and CDR2 sequences are KGHSH and LQKENI. There are 13 residues in the CDR3. Trimming stripped 3 bases from V and 2 bases from J, with 8 bases between. The CDR3 DNA reads as TGTGCCAGCTCACCGGACCTTACCTACGAGCAGTACTTC. This gives the protein CASSPDLTYEQYF.

The chain is built from TRBV30 and TRBJ2-3; the match to TRBD2 covers 7 bases. Germline V gives CDR1 GTSNPN, CDR2 SVGIG (reference sequence). The CDR3 length is 15 residues. The V and J ends lost 0 bases and 3 bases, in that order; junction bases with no gene match: 6. Here the CDR3 DNA reads TGTGCCTGGAGTGTACAGGTGGGGGGGACAGATACGCAGTATTTT. Translating gives CAWSVQVGGTDTQYF.

The chain employs TRBV25-1 and TRBJ1-2; D unclear. The germline V gene has CDR1 MGHDK and CDR2 SYGVNS. CDR3 length: 15 residues. V shed 3 bases and J shed 0 bases, with 11 bases lying between them. Written as DNA, the CDR3 is TGTGCCAGCAGTGACTCCCGCCGAGCTAACTATGGCTACACCTTC. It is translated as CASSDSRRANYGYTF.

J is TRBJ2-3 and V is TRBV6-6, with D uncertain. CDR1 is MNHNY and CDR2 is SVGAGI in the germline V gene (reference sequence). The V gene lost 4 bases and the J gene lost 1 base, with 6 bases spanning the gap. This CDR3 is built from 13 residues. The CDR3 DNA sequence: TGTGCCAGCAGTTCCTCCCGCACAGATACGCAGTATTTT. Its protein product is CASSSSRTDTQYF.

The chain couples TRBV14 to TRBJ2-1; 8 bases are a match to TRBD1. CDR3 length equals 16 residues. Germline V lookup: CDR1 SGHDN, CDR2 FVKESK. The J segment lost 3 bases and the V segment lost 2 bases, leaving 6 bases of the junction unmatched. CDR3 residues: CASSQLQGGSYNEQFF. CDR3 sequence (DNA): TGTGCCAGCAGCCAACTACAGGGGGGAAGCTACAATGAGCAGTTCTTC.

The chain uses TRBV29-1 and TRBJ2-7; 9 positions match TRBD1. This CDR3 has 14 residues. The germline gives CDR1 SQVTM, CDR2 ANQGSEA. V lost 5 bases, J lost 6 bases, and 11 bases stayed unmatched. The CDR3 is CSVILGTGSSEQYF. The CDR3 DNA reads as TGCAGCGTTATCTTAGGGACAGGGTCTAGCGAGCAGTACTTC.

The gene calls are TRBV2 and TRBJ2-1, with D perhaps TRBD2 (5 bases). Germline V gene sequence: CDR1 SNHLY, CDR2 FYNNEI. CDR3 size: 14 residues. V shed 6 bases and J shed 4 bases, with 13 bases lying between them. This CDR3 reads CASRMGSKYNEQFF. CDR3 nucleotide sequence: TGTGCCAGCAGGATGGGGAGTAAATACAATGAGCAGTTCTTC.

J is TRBJ2-5 and V is TRBV29-1; the D is unclear. V dropped 4 bases and J dropped 2 bases, with 5 bases sitting between them. The CDR3 is made up of 11 amino acids. Germline CDR1 is SQVTM and CDR2 is ANQGSEA. The CDR3 protein is CSVVYQETQYF. CDR3 bases: TGCAGCGTTGTATATCAAGAGACCCAGTACTTC.

This clone was detected only a few times. The chain uses TRBV7-9 and TRBJ1-6, with 7 bases lining up with TRBD1. The V gene's germline CDR1 is SEHNR and CDR2 FQNEAQ (reference sequence). This CDR3 is 12 amino acids long. V shed 8 bases and J 10 bases; nucleotides not matched to a gene: 5. This CDR3 is CASRTGGSPLHF. DNA of the CDR3: TGTGCCAGCCGGACAGGCGGATCACCCCTCCACTTT.